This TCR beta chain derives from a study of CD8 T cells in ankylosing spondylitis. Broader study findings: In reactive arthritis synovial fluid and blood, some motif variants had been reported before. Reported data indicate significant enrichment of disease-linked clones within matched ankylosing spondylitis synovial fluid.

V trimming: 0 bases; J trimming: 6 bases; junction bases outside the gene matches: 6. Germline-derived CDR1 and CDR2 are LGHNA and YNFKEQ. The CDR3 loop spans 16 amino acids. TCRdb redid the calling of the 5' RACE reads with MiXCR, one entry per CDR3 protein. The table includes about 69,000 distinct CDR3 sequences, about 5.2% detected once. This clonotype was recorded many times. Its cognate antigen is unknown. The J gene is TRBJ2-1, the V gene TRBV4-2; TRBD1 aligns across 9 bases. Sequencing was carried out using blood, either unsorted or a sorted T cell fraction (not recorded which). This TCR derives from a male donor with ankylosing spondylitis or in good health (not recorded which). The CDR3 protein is CASSQEGGQGFNEQFF. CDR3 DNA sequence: TGTGCCAGCAGCCAAGAAGGGGGACAGGGTTTCAATGAGCAGTTCTTC.